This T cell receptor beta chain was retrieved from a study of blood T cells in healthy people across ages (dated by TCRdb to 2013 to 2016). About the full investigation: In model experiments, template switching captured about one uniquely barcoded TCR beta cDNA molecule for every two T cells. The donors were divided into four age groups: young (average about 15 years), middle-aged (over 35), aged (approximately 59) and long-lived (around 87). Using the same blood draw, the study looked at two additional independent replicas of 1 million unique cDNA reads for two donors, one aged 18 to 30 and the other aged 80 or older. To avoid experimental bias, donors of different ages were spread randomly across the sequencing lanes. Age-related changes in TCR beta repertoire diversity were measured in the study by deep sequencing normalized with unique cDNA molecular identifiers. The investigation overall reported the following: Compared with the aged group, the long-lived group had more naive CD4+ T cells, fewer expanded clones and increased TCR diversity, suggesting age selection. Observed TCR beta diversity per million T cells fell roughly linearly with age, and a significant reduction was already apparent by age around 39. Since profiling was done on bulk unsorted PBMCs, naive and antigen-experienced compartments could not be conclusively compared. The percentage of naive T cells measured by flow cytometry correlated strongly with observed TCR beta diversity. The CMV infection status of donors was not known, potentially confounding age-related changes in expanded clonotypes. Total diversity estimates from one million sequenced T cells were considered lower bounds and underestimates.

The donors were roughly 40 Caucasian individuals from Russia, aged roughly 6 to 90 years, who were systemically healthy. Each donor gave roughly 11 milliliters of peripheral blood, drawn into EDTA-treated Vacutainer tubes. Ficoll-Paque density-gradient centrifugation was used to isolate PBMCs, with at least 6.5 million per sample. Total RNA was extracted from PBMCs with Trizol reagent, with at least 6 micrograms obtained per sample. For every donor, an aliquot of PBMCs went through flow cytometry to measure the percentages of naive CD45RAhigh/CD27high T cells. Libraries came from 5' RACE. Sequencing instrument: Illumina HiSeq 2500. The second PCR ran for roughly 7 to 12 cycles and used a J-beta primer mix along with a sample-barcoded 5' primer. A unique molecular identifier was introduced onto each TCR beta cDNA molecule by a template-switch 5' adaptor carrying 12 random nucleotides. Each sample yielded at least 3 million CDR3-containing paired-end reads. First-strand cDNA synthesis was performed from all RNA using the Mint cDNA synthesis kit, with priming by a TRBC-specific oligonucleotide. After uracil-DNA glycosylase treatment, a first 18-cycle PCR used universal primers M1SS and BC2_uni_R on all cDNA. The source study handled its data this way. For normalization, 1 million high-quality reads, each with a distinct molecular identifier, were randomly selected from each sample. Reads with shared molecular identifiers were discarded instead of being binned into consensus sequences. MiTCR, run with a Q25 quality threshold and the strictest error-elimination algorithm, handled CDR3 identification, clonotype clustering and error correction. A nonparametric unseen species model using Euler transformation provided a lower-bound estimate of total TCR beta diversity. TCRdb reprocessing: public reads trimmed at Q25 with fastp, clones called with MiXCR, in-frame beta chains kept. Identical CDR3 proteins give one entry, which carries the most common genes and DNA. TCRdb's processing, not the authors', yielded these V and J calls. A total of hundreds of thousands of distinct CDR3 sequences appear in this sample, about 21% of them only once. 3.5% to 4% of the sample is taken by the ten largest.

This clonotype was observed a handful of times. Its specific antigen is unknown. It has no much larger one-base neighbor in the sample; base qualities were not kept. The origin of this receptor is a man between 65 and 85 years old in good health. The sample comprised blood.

This receptor has the CDR3 CASSLALNKTEAFF. The base sequence is TGTGCCAGCAGTTTAGCGCTCAATAAGACTGAAGCTTTCTTT. The receptor chain draws on TRBV12-3 or TRBV12-4 and TRBJ1-1, with the D gene call left open. The CDR3 measures 14 amino acids from cysteine to phenylalanine. Only CDR3 DNA is held: 42 bases, read in frame from base 1. Cut back by 0 bases and 5 bases, the V and J ends lie 10 bases apart.